Sequencing of this TCR beta chain was carried out in a study of cytomegalovirus exposure and HLA in healthy donors. Notes on the study in general: 87-base-pair reads could not separate some V segments, including TRBV6-2 and TRBV6-3. Within an earlier analysis, most TCR beta V segments proved productive either about 90% or about 30% of the time.

The PCR used 60 Vbeta and 13 Jbeta primers. Sequencing was performed with immunoSEQ multiplex PCR; in TCRdb, only in-frame clones are kept and a portion is missing. The sample consists of about 110,000 clones, approximately 70% of them appearing once. Regarding this clone: Its specificity is unknown.

With 5 bases removed from V and 2 bases from J, the gap between germline ends came to 16 bases. The CDR3 loop spans 15 amino acids. Germline lookup yields CDR1 SEHNR and CDR2 FQNEAQ (reference sequence). The chain carries TRBV7-9 and TRBJ2-7, with D perhaps TRBD2 (5 bases). Sequencing input: PBMCs. The source is a woman aged 30 to 39 in good health and CMV-seronegative. CDR3 bases: TGTGCCAGCAGCCCGTTCGCTAGCCAGACCTACGAGCAGTACTTC. The encoded protein is CASSPFASQTYEQYF.